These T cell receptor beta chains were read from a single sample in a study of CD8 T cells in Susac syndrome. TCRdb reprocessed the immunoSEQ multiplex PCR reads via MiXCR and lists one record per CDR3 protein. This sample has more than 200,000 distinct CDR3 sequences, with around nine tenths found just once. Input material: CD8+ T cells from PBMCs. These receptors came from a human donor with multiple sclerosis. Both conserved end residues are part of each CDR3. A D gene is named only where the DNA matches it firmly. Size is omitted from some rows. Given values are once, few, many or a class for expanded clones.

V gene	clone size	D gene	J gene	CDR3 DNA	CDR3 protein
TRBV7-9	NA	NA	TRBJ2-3	TGTGCCAGCAGCTCCTCCGTCGGAGATACGCAGTATTTT	CASSSSVGDTQYF
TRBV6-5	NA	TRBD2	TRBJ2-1	TGTGCCAGCAACCTAGCGGGAGCCAATGAGCAGTTCTTC	CASNLAGANEQFF
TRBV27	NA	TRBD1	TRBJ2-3	TGTGCCAGCAGTTCGGGACAGGGGATAAATACGCAGTATTTT	CASSSGQGINTQYF
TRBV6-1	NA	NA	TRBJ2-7	TGTGCCAGCAGTGGGGGACGTCCAGACGAGCAGTACTTC	CASSGGRPDEQYF
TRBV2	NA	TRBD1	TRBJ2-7	TGTGCCGGAGGACAGGGTCTCGCCGAGCAGTACTTC	CAGGQGLAEQYF
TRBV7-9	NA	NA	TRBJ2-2	TGTGCCAGCAGCGACACCGACCCGGCGCTCACCGGGGAGCTGTTTTTT	CASSDTDPALTGELFF
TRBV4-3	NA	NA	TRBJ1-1	TGCGCCAGCAGCCAAGAGGTTAACGGGGAGCTCGAAGCTTTCTTT	CASSQEVNGELEAFF
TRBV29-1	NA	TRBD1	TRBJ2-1	TGCAGCGCTCACCCTCCGACAGGGGCAAATGAGCAGTTCTTC	CSAHPPTGANEQFF
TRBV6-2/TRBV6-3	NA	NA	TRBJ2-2	TGTGCCAGCAGTTATACCAGGACAGACCCTAGGGGGGAGCTGTTTTTT	CASSYTRTDPRGELFF
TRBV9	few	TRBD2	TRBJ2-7	TGTGCCAGCAGCGTAGCCGGGACTAGCGGGAGTGAGCAGTACTTC	CASSVAGTSGSEQYF
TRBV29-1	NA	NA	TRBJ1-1	TGCAGCGTCAAGGACGGAGAAAACACTGAAGCTTTCTTT	CSVKDGENTEAFF
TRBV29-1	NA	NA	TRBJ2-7	TGCAGCGTTCGGGGAATCTACGAGCAGTACTTC	CSVRGIYEQYF
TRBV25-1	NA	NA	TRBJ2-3	TGTGCCAGCAGTGAATATAATACAGATACGCAGTATTTT	CASSEYNTDTQYF
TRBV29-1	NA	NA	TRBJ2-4	TGCAGCGTGATAGGGACCACTGAAGTCCTTAAGGGCGGAAACATTCAGTACTTC	CSVIGTTEVLKGGNIQYF
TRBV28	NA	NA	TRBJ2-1	TGTGCCAGCAGTCCCCTAAAGGACTCCCCTAGCCACAATGAGCAGTTCTTC	CASSPLKDSPSHNEQFF
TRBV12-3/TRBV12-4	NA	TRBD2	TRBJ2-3	TGTGCCAGCCTAAGGGGTGGGCTAGCGGGGGAAACTAGCACAGATACGCAGTATTTT	CASLRGGLAGETSTDTQYF
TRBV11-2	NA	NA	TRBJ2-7	TGTGCCAGCAGCTTAACCCCCCCCCGGTTTTGGAAAAGTTCAATCGACGAGCAGTACTTC	CASSLTPPRFWKSSIDEQYF
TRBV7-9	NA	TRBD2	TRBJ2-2	TGTGCCAGCAGCTCTAGCGGGCCGAACACCGGGGAGCTGTTTTTT	CASSSSGPNTGELFF
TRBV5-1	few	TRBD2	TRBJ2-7	TGCGCCAGCAGCCCCCGACTAGCGGGAGCAGATTACGAGCAGTACTTC	CASSPRLAGADYEQYF
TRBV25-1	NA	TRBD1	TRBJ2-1	TGTGCCAGCAGTCTCGGGACAGTCTACAATGAGCAGTTCTTC	CASSLGTVYNEQFF
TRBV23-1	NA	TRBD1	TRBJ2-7	TGCGCCAGCAGTCAAGACACCGGGACAGGGTGGGACGAGCAGTACTTC	CASSQDTGTGWDEQYF
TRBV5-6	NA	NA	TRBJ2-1	TGTGCCAGCAGCTTAGGACTGGCTCTAGAGGAGCAGTTCTTC	CASSLGLALEEQFF
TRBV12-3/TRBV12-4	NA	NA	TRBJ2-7	TGTGCCAGCAGTCCCCCAACAGCCTACGAGCAGTACTTC	CASSPPTAYEQYF
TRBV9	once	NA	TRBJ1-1	TGTGCCAGCAGCGCCGTCCTCGGCGGACACACTGAAGCTTTCTTT	CASSAVLGGHTEAFF
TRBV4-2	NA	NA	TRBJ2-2	TGTGCCAGCAGCCAAGATTCCAGTCGGGCCGGGGAGCTGTTTTTT	CASSQDSSRAGELFF
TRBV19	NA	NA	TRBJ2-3	TGTGCCAGTAGTCCTCGGGACATTCGGGGCACAGATACGCAGTATTTT	CASSPRDIRGTDTQYF
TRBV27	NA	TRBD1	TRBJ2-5	TGTGCCAGCAGTTTATCTCAGGGGGCTGAGACCCAGTACTTC	CASSLSQGAETQYF
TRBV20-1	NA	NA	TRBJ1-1	TGCAGTGCTAGTAGGTGGGCCCTCTGGGCTGAAGCTTTCTTT	CSASRWALWAEAFF
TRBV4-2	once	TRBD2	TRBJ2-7	TGTGCCAGCAGCCAAGATCTTCCTAGCGGGGGTTACGAGCAGTACTTC	CASSQDLPSGGYEQYF
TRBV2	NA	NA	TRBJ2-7	TGTGCCAGCACAAAGGGTTACGAGCAGTACTTC	CASTKGYEQYF
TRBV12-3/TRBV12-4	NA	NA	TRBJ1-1	TGTGCCAGCAGTTTAGCCCCAGGGAGTTGGGGTGGCACTGAAGCTTTCTTT	CASSLAPGSWGGTEAFF
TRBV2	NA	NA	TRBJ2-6	TGTGCCAGCAGTGAAGCCAGGGGATACTCTGGGGCCAACGTCCTGACTTTC	CASSEARGYSGANVLTF
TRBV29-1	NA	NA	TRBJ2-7	TGCAGCGGGGGGCCTGGAGGCCCCTCCGAGCAGTACTTC	CSGGPGGPSEQYF
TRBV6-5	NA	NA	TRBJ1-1	TGTGCCAGCAGTTACTCTAGGGGTAGAGATATGAACACTGAAGCTTTCTTT	CASSYSRGRDMNTEAFF
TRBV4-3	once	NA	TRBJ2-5	TGCGCCAGCAGCCAAGATTTGGGACAAGGTCAAGAGACCCAGTACTTC	CASSQDLGQGQETQYF
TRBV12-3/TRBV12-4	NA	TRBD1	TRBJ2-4	TGTGCCAGCAGTGGGGTGGGGACAGGGGGAGTCGGGAACATTCAGTACTTC	CASSGVGTGGVGNIQYF
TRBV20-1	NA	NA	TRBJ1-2	TGCAGTGCTGGATGGGGACGGGTTAACTATGGCTACACCTTC	CSAGWGRVNYGYTF
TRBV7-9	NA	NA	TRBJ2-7	TGTGCCAGCAGCTTCGAACCGGGACAAACCTACGAGCAGTACTTC	CASSFEPGQTYEQYF
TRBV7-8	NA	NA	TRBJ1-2	TGTGCCAGCAGCTCTGCCCAGGGGAACTATGGCTACACCTTC	CASSSAQGNYGYTF
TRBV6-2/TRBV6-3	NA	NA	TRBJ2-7	TGTGCCAGCAGCTTCCCCGGAGAGCAGTACTTC	CASSFPGEQYF
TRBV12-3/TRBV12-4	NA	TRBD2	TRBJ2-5	TGTGCCAGCAGTTCGACTAGCGGGGGGCAAGAGACCCAGTACTTC	CASSSTSGGQETQYF
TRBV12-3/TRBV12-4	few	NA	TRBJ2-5	TGTGCCAGCAGTTTAGCTGGTGGGGAGACCCAGTACTTC	CASSLAGGETQYF
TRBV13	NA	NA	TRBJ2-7	TGTGCCAGCAGCTTCTCCCGGGACGAGCAGTACTTC	CASSFSRDEQYF
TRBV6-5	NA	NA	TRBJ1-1	TGTGCCAGCAGTTACGATCAGGCCTCGAACACTGAAGCTTTCTTT	CASSYDQASNTEAFF
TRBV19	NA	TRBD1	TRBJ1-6	TGTGCCAGTAGTATCCAGGGGGCAGATTCACCCCTCCACTTT	CASSIQGADSPLHF
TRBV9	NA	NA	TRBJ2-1	TGTGCCAGCACCCTGGGGGGGGGCGGTGAGCAGTTCTTC	CASTLGGGGEQFF
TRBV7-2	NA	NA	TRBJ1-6	TGTGCCAGCAGCTCCAGGGGTTCAGGTTCACCCCTCCACTTT	CASSSRGSGSPLHF
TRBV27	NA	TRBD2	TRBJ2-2	TGTGCCTCCCGGGGGGGTTTGTACACCGGGGAGCTGTTTTTT	CASRGGLYTGELFF
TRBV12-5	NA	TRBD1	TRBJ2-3	TGTGCTAGTGCTAAATCCGGGACAGGGGTTCCAGATACGCAGTATTTT	CASAKSGTGVPDTQYF
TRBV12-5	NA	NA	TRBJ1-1	TGTGCTACCCGTAGGGGTTCCACTGAAGCTTTCTTT	CATRRGSTEAFF
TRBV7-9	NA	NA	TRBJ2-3	TGTGCCAGCAGTCATTCGCGGGCGGCTAGCACAGATACGCAGTATTTT	CASSHSRAASTDTQYF
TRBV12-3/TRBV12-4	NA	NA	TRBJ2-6	TGTGCCAGCAGTTCTTACTTGGACGGCATCTCTGGGGCCAACGTCCTGACTTTC	CASSSYLDGISGANVLTF
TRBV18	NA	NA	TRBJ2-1	TGTGCCAGCTCTATGCCTACAGGGGAGCAGTTCTTC	CASSMPTGEQFF